The rows below give T cell receptor gamma chains drawn from one sample of a study of Vδ1+ human thymocytes. TCRdb repeated clone calling on the multiplex PCR reads with CATT. The repertoire has about 36,000 gamma-chain clones, about 19% of them found once; the top ten carry roughly 2%. Specimen: Vdelta1+ gamma-delta thymocytes from the thymus. These receptors were obtained from a girl less than two years old who had congenital heart surgery. Each CDR3 is given with its conserved first and last residue. Only part of the rows carry a size: once, few, many, or a class if the clone is expanded.

TRGV9,TRGJP,-,CALWEGKQELGKKIKVF,TGTGCCTTGTGGGAGGGGAAACAAGAGTTGGGCAAAAAAATCAAGGTATTT
TRGV2,TRGJ1/TRGJ2,-,CATWDGRDGGEKLF,TGTGCCACCTGGGACGGCCGGGATGGCGGGGAGAAACTCTTT
TRGV9,TRGJ1/TRGJ2,few,CALWEPWRSNYYKKLF,TGTGCCTTGTGGGAGCCCTGGCGTTCGAATTATTATAAGAAACTCTTT
TRGV3,TRGJ1/TRGJ2,few,CATWALNYYKKLF,TGTGCCACCTGGGCCTTAAATTATTATAAGAAACTCTTT
TRGV2,TRGJ1/TRGJ2,-,CATWDGPHPDKKLF,TGTGCCACCTGGGACGGCCCCCACCCTGATAAGAAACTCTTT
TRGV3,TRGJP2,-,CATWDKAYSSDWIKTF,TGTGCCACCTGGGACAAGGCCTATAGTAGTGATTGGATCAAGACGTTT
TRGV8,TRGJP2,-,CATWDRSNLSDWIKTF,TGTGCCACCTGGGATCGATCCAACCTTAGTGATTGGATCAAGACGTTT
TRGV2,TRGJ1/TRGJ2,-,CATWTRPALIIRNSLAVEQHLPYYKKLF,-
TRGV2,TRGJ1/TRGJ2,-,CATWDGQLF,TGTGCCACCTGGGACGGGCAACTCTTT
TRGV4,TRGJ1/TRGJ2,few,CATWDGYGKLF,TGTGCCACCTGGGATGGATACGGGAAACTCTTT
TRGV2,TRGJ1/TRGJ2,few,CATFYYKKLF,TGTGCCACCTTTTATTATAAGAAACTCTTT
TRGV9,TRGJ1/TRGJ2,-,CALWDTLMGKKLF,TGTGCCTTGTGGGACACCCTCATGGGGAAGAAACTCTTT
TRGV9,TRGJ1/TRGJ2,few,CALWETRKKLF,TGTGCCTTGTGGGAGACCCGAAAGAAACTCTTT
TRGV3,TRGJ1/TRGJ2,-,CATWDSSRGRYYKKLF,TGTGCCACCTGGGACAGCTCCCGAGGGAGGTATTATAAGAAACTCTTT
TRGV8,TRGJ1/TRGJ2,few,CATWVSNYYKKLF,TGTGCCACCTGGGTCTCCAATTATTATAAGAAACTCTTT
TRGV9,TRGJ1/TRGJ2,few,CALWEVEKYTQKLF,TGTGCCTTGTGGGAGGTGGAAAAGTATACTCAGAAACTCTTT
TRGV9,TRGJ1/TRGJ2,few,CALWDRYMERYKKLF,TGTGCCTTGTGGGACAGGTATATGGAAAGGTATAAGAAACTCTTT
TRGV2,TRGJ1/TRGJ2,-,CATWEHPWDYKKLF,TGTGCCACCTGGGAACATCCGTGGGATTATAAGAAACTCTTT
TRGV8,TRGJ1/TRGJ2,many,CATWDRGYKKLF,TGTGCCACCTGGGATAGAGGTTATAAGAAACTCTTT
TRGV3,TRGJP,-,CATWDRRKRELGKKIKVF,TGTGCCACCTGGGACAGGCGAAAGAGAGAGTTGGGCAAAAAAATCAAGGTATTT
TRGV2,TRGJ1/TRGJ2,-,CATWDGTFGYKKLF,TGTGCCACCTGGGACGGGACCTTTGGGTATAAGAAACTCTTT
TRGV8,TRGJ1/TRGJ2,-,CATWDRRSNYYKKLF,TGTGCCACCTGGGATCGACGGTCGAATTATTATAAGAAACTCTTT
TRGV9,TRGJ1/TRGJ2,few,CALWEVIYKKLF,TGTGCCTTGTGGGAGGTCATTTATAAGAAACTCTTT
TRGV3,TRGJ1/TRGJ2,-,CATWDLSNYKKLF,TGTGCCACCTGGGACTTATCCAATTATAAGAAACTCTTT
TRGV9,TRGJP,few,CALWEGPELGKKIKVF,TGTGCCTTGTGGGAGGGCCCGGAGTTGGGCAAAAAAATCAAGGTATTT
TRGV9,TRGJ1/TRGJ2,few,CALWEAEKLF,TGTGCCTTGTGGGAGGCTGAGAAACTCTTT
TRGV9,TRGJ1/TRGJ2,-,CALWEDPHKKLF,TGTGCCTTGTGGGAGGACCCCCATAAGAAACTCTTT
TRGV9,TRGJ1/TRGJ2,-,CALWEGRGGKKLF,TGTGCCTTGTGGGAGGGAAGAGGGGGTAAGAAACTCTTT
TRGV9,TRGJ1/TRGJ2,few,CALWEGENYYKKLF,TGTGCCTTGTGGGAGGGGGAGAATTATTATAAGAAACTCTTT
TRGV3,TRGJ1/TRGJ2,medium-sized,CATWDRPEKLF,TGTGCCACCTGGGACAGGCCGGAGAAACTCTTT
TRGV8,TRGJP2,-,CATWDPSSDWIKTF,TGTGCCACCTGGGACCCAAGTAGTGATTGGATCAAGACGTTT
TRGV2,TRGJP2,-,CATWDGALRISDWIKTF,TGTGCCACCTGGGACGGGGCGTTGAGGATTAGTGATTGGATCAAGACGTTT
TRGV4,TRGJ1/TRGJ2,-,CATWDGGGKLF,TGTGCCACCTGGGATGGGGGGGGGAAACTCTTT
TRGV9,TRGJ1/TRGJ2,few,CALWEVIVFPHYKKLF,TGTGCCTTGTGGGAGGTGATAGTTTTTCCTCATTATAAGAAACTCTTT
TRGV9,TRGJ1/TRGJ2,few,CALWEVSKKLF,TGTGCCTTGTGGGAGGTCAGCAAGAAACTCTTT
TRGV5,TRGJ1/TRGJ2,-,CATWDTEGKKLF,TGTGCCACCTGGGACACCGAGGGTAAGAAACTCTTT
TRGV9,TRGJ1/TRGJ2,few,CALWGVLRRDYKKLF,TGTGCCTTGTGGGGGGTGCTGCGTAGGGATTATAAGAAACTCTTT
TRGV9,TRGJ1/TRGJ2,-,CALWELEYYKKLF,TGTGCCTTGTGGGAGTTAGAATATTATAAGAAACTCTTT
TRGV2,TRGJ1/TRGJ2,few,CATWDGPREDKKLF,TGTGCCACCTGGGACGGGCCGAGGGAGGATAAGAAACTCTTT
TRGV3,TRGJ1/TRGJ2,few,CATWDNLNYYKKLF,TGTGCCACCTGGGACAACCTGAATTATTATAAGAAACTCTTC
TRGV3,TRGJP2,-,CATWGILYSSDWIKTF,TGTGCCACCTGGGGTATCCTCTATAGTAGTGATTGGATCAAGACGTTT
TRGV9,TRGJ1/TRGJ2,once,CALWEVLPNYYKKLF,TGTGCCTTGTGGGAGGTGCTCCCGAATTATTATAAGAAACTCTTT
TRGV8,TRGJ1/TRGJ2,few,CATWDGKKLF,TGTGCCACCTGGGATGGGAAGAAACTCTTC
TRGV4,TRGJ1/TRGJ2,medium-sized,CATWEANYYKKLF,TGTGCCACCTGGGAGGCGAATTATTATAAGAAACTCTTT
TRGV8,TRGJP1,-,CATWDPRWTTTGWFKIF,TGTGCCACCTGGGACCCCCGATGGACTACCACTGGTTGGTTCAAGATATTT
TRGV9,TRGJ1/TRGJ2,few,CALWEVEHKKLF,TGTGCCTTGTGGGAGGTGGAACATAAGAAACTCTTT
TRGV3,TRGJ1/TRGJ2,-,CATWDPWNYYKKLF,TGTGCCACCTGGGACCCTTGGAATTATTATAAGAAACTCTTT
TRGV4,TRGJ1/TRGJ2,-,CATWDGLFKKLF,TGTGCCACCTGGGATGGGCTCTTTAAGAAACTCTTT
TRGV2,TRGJP2,-,CATWDGPWSSSDWIKTF,TGTGCCACCTGGGACGGGCCCTGGTCTAGTAGTGATTGGATCAAGACGTTT
TRGV2,TRGJ1/TRGJ2,many,CATWDGQQKLF,TGTGCCACCTGGGACGGGCAACAGAAACTCTTT
TRGV3,TRGJ1/TRGJ2,once,CATWDGIYPKRDYKKLF,TGTGCCACCTGGGATGGAATCTACCCAAAAAGAGATTATAAGAAACTCTTT
TRGV2,TRGJ1/TRGJ2,few,CATWDGTLNYYKKLF,TGTGCCACCTGGGACGGAACCTTGAATTATTATAAGAAACTCTTT
TRGV9,TRGJ1/TRGJ2,few,CALWESVKLF,TGTGCCTTGTGGGAGTCAGTGAAACTCTTT
TRGV9,TRGJP1,-,CALWVLITGWFKIF,TGTGCCTTGTGGGTGCTTATCACTGGTTGGTTCAAGATATTT
TRGV8,TRGJ1/TRGJ2,-,CAAWDRGTYYKKLF,TGTGCCGCCTGGGATAGAGGAACGTATTATAAGAAACTCTTT